This T cell receptor (beta chain) came from a study of blood T cell repertoires in COVID-19. Per the original data handling: It was from reference gene primer amplification that nucleated cell counts were estimated. Generated by immunoSEQ multiplex PCR, the TCRdb table keeps only in-frame clones and is missing some. Clonal size and the V and J genes are those of that table, whereas D and trimming came from the DNA. The sample gives under 200,000 clones, roughly 80% of which show up once; 1.5% is in the top ten. Sequencing was performed on peripheral blood. The clonotype comes from a human donor in a cohort sampled during active COVID-19.

CDR3: CASSAGGVYEQYF. CDR3 in DNA: TGCGCCAGCAGTGCGGGAGGGGTATACGAGCAGTACTTC. This sequence joins TRBV10-1 and TRBJ2-7, with 8 bases matching TRBD2. CDR3 length: 13 residues. Per the germline V gene, CDR1 is WNHNN and CDR2 is SYGVQD (reference sequence). The V and J ends lost 4 bases and 4 bases, in that order; junction bases with no gene match: 3.